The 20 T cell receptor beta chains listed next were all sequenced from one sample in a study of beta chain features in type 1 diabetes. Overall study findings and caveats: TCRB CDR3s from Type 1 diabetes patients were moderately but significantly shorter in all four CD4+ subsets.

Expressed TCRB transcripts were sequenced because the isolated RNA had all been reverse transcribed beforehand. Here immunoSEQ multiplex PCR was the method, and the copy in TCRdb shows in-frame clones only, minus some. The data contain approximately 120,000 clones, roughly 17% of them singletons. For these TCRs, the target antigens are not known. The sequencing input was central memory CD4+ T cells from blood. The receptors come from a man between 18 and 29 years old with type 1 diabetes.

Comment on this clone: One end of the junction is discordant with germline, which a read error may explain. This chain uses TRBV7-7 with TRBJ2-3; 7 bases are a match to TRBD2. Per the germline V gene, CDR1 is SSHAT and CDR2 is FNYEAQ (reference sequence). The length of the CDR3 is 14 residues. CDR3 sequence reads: CASSSGGSGDTQYF. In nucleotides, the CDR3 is TGTGCTAGCAGCTCGGGCGGGAGTGGGGATACGCAGTATTTT.

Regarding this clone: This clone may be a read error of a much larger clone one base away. The CDR3 region is CASSLADTQYF. The CDR3 bases are TGTGCCAGCAGCTTAGCAGATACGCAGTATTTT. The chain is built from TRBV11-2 and TRBJ2-3; D is undetermined. The length of the CDR3 is 11 residues. The germline V gene encodes CDR1 SGHAT and CDR2 FQNNGV. Between the trimmed V and J ends, which lost 1 base and 4 bases, there was a span of 0 bases.

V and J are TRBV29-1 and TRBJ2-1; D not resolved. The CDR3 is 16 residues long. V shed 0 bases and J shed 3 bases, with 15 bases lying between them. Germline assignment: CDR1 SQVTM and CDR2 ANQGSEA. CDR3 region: CSVEDLGTVGYNEQFF. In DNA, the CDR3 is TGCAGCGTTGAAGATCTAGGTACGGTCGGCTACAATGAGCAGTTCTTC.

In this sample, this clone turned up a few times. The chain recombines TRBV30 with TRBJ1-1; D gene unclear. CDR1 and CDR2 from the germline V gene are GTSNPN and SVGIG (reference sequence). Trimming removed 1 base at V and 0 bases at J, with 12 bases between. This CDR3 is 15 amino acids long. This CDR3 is CAWSASQRVNTEAFF. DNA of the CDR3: TGTGCCTGGAGTGCCTCACAGAGAGTGAACACTGAAGCTTTCTTT.

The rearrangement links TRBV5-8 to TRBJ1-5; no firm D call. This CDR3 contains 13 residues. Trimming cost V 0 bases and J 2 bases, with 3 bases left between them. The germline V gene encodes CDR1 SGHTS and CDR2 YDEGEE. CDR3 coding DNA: TGTGCCAGCAGCTTGGCAGGCAATCAGCCCCAGCATTTT. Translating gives CASSLAGNQPQHF. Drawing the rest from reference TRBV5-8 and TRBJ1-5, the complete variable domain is EAGVTQSPTHLIKTRGQQATLRCSPISGHTSVYWYQQALGLGLQFLLWYDEGEERNRGNFPPRFSGRQFPNYSSELNVNALELEDSALYLCASSLAGNQPQHFGDGTRLSIL.

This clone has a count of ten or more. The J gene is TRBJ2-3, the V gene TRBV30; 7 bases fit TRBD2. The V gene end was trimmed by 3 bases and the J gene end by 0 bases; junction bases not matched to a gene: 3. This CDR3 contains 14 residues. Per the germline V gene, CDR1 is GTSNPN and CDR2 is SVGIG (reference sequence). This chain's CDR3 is CAWRPAGSTDTQYF. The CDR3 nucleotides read TGTGCCTGGAGGCCAGCGGGGAGCACAGATACGCAGTATTTT.

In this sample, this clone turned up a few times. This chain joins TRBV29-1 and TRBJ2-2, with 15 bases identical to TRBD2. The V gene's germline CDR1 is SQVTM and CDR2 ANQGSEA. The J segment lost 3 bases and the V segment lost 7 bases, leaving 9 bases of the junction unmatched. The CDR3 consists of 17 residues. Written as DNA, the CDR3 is TGCAGCGCTCTTCCACGGACTAGCGGGAGGGACACCGGGGAGCTGTTTTTT. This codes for CSALPRTSGRDTGELFF.

The CDR3 sequence is CASSYPTEGTEAFF. DNA of the CDR3: TGTGCCAGCAGCTACCCGACGGAGGGCACTGAAGCTTTCTTT. The V gene is TRBV11-2, the J gene TRBJ1-1; D call uncertain. The CDR3 covers 14 residues. V lost 4 bases, J lost 4 bases, and 13 bases lay in between. Germline V lookup: CDR1 SGHAT, CDR2 FQNNGV.

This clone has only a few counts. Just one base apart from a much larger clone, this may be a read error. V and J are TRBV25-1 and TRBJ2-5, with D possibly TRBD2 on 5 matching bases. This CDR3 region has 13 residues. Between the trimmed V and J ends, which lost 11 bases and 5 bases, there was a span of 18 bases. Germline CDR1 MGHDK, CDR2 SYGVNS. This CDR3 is CARTTPGGETQYF. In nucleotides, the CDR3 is TGTGCCCGCACCACTCCGGGCGGGGAGACCCAGTACTTC. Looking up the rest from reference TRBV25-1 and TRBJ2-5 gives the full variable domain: EADIYQTPRYLVIGTGKKITLECSQTMGHDKMYWYQQDPGMELHLIHYSYGVNSTEKGDLSSESTVSRIRTEHFPLTLESARPSHTSQYLCARTTPGGETQYFGPGTRLLVL.

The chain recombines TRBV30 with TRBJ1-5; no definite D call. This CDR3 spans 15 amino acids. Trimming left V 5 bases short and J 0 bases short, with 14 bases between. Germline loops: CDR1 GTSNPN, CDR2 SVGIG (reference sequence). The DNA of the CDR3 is TGTGCCTGGCACTTAGGGAGAGGTAGCAATCAGCCCCAGCATTTT. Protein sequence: CAWHLGRGSNQPQHF.

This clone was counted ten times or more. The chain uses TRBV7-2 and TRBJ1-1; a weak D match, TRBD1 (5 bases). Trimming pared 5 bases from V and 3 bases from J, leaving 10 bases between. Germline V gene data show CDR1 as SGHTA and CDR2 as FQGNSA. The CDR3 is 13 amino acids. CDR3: CASSIQADTEAFF. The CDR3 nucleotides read TGTGCCAGCAGCATACAGGCCGACACTGAAGCTTTCTTT.

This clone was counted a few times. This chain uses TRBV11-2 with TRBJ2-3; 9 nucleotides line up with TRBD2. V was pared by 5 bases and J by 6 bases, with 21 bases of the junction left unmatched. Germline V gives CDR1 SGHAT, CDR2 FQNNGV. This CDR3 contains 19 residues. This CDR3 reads CASSTSSNFGASGTDTQYF. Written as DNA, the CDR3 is TGTGCCAGCAGCACGAGCTCTAATTTTGGGGCTAGCGGGACGGATACGCAGTATTTT.

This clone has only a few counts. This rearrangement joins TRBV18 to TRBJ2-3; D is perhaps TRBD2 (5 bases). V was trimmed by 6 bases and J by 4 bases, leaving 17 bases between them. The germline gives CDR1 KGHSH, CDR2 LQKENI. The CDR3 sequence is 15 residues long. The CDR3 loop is CASSRNGGLADTQYF. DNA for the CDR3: TGTGCCAGCTCCCGAAACGGAGGCCTCGCAGATACGCAGTATTTT.

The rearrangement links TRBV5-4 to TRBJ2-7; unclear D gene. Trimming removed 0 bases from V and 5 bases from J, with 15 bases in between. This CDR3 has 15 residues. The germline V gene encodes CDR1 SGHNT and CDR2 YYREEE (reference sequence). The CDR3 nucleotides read TGTGCCAGCAGCTTGGAGGCAGCGACCATCCACGAGCAGTACTTC. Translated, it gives CASSLEAATIHEQYF. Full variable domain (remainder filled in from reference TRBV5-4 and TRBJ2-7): ETGVTQSPTHLIKTRGQQVTLRCSSQSGHNTVSWYQQALGQGPQFIFQYYREEENGRGNFPPRFSGLQFPNYSSELNVNALELDDSALYLCASSLEAATIHEQYFGPGTRLTVT.

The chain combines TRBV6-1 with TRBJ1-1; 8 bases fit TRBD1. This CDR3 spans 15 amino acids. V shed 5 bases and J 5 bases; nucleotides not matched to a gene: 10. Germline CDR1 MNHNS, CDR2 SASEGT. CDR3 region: CASSLRQGLTTEAFF. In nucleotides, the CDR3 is TGTGCCAGCAGTCTTCGACAGGGGCTTACAACTGAAGCTTTCTTT.

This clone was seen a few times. The CDR3 sequence is CASSVGPPNIQYF. The CDR3 nucleotides read TGTGCCAGCAGCGTAGGCCCTCCAAACATTCAGTACTTC. This chain connects TRBV9 to TRBJ2-4; D not resolved. Germline-derived CDR1 and CDR2 are SGDLS and YYNGEE. The V and J ends lost 0 bases and 6 bases respectively, with 7 bases between them. This CDR3 spans 13 amino acids.

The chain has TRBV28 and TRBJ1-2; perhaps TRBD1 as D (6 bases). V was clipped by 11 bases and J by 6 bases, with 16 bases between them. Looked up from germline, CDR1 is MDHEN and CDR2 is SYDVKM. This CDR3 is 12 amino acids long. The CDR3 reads CAGYRVGNGYTF. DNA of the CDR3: TGTGCCGGCTACAGGGTGGGGAATGGCTACACCTTC.

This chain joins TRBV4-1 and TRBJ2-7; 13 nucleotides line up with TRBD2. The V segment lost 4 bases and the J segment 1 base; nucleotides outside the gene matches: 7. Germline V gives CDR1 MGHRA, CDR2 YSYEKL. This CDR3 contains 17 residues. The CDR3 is CASSLGLAGAMSYEQYF. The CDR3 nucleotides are TGCGCCAGCAGCCTCGGACTAGCGGGAGCCATGTCCTACGAGCAGTACTTC.

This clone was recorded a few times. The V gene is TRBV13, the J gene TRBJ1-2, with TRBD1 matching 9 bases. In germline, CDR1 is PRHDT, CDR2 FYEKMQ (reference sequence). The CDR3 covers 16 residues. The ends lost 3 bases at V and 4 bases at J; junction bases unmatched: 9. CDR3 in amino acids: CASSFRDRVIGYGYTF. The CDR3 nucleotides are TGTGCCAGCAGCTTCCGGGACAGGGTGATTGGCTATGGCTACACCTTC.

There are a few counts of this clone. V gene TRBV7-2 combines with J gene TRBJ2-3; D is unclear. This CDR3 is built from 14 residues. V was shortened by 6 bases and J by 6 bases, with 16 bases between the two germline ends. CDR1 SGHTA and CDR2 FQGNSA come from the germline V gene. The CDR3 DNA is TGTGCCAGCAGAATCAAAGGCCTGGGGGATACGCAGTATTTT. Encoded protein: CASRIKGLGDTQYF.